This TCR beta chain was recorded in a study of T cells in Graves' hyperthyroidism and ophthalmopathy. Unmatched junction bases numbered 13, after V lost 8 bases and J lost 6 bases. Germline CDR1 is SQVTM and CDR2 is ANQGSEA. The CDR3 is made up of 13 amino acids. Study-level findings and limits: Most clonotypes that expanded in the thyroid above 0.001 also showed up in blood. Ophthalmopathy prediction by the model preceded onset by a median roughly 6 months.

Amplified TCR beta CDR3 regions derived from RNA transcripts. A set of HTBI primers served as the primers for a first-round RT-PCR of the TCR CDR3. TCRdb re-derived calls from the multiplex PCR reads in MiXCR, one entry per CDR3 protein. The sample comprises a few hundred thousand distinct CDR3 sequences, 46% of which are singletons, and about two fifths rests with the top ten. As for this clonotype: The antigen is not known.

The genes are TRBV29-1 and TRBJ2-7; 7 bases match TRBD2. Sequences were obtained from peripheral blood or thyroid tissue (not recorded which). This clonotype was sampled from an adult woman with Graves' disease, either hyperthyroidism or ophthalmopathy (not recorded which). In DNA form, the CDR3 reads TGCAGCAGTGAAGCGGGATCCCCCGGCGAGCAGTACTTC. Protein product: CSSEAGSPGEQYF.